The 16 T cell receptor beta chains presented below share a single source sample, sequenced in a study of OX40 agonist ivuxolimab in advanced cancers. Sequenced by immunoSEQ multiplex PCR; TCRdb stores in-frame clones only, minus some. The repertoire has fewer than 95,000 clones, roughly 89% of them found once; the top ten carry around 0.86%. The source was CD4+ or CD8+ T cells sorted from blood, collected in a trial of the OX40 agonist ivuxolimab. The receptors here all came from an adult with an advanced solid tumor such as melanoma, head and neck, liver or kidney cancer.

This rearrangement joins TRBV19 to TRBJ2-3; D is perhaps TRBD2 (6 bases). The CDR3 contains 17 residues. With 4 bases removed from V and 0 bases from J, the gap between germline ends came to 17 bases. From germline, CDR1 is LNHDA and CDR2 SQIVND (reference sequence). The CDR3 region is CASSTPGTWGSTDTQYF. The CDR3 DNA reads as TGTGCCAGTAGTACCCCCGGGACTTGGGGTAGCACAGATACGCAGTATTTT.

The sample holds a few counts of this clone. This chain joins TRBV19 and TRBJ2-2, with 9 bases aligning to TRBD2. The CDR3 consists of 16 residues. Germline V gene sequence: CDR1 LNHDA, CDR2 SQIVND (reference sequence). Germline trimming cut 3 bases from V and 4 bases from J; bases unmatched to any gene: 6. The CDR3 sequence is CASSMGSGRGTGELFF. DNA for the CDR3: TGTGCCAGTAGTATGGGTAGCGGGAGAGGCACCGGGGAGCTGTTTTTT.

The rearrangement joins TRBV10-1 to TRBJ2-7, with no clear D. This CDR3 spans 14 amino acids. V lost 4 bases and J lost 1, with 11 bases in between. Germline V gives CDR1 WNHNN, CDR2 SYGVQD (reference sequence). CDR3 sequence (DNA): TGCGCCAGCAGTGGGTGGGCGGCATCCTACGAGCAGTACTTC. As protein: CASSGWAASYEQYF.

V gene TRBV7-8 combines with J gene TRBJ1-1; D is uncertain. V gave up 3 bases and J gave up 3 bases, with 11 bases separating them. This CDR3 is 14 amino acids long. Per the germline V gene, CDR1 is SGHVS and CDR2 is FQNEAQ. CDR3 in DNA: TGTGCCAGCAGCTTCGTGTTAGGCCACACTGAAGCTTTCTTT. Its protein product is CASSFVLGHTEAFF.

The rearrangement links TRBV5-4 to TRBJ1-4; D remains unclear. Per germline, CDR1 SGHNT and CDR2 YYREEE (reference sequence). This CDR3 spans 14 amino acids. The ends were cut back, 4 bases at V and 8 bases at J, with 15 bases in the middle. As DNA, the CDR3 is TGTGCCAGCAGCATCGGGGAGGGCCGCGAAAAACTGTTTTTT. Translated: CASSIGEGREKLFF.

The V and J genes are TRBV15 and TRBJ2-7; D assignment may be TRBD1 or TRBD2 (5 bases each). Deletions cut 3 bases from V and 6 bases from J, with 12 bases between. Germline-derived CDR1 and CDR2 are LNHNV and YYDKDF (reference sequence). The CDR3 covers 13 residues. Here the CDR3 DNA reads TGTGCCACCAGCAGGCGTGGGGGTTTCGAGCAGTACTTC. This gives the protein CATSRRGGFEQYF.

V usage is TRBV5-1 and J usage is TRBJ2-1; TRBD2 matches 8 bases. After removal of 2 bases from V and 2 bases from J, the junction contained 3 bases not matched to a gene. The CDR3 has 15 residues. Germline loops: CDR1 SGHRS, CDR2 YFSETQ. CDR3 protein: CASSFREGTYNEQFF. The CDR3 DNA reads TGCGCCAGCAGCTTCCGGGAGGGAACCTACAATGAGCAGTTCTTC. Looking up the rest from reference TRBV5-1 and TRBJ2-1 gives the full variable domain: KAGVTQTPRYLIKTRGQQVTLSCSPISGHRSVSWYQQTPGQGLQFLFEYFSETQRNKGNFPGRFSGRQFSNSRSEMNVSTLELGDSALYLCASSFREGTYNEQFFGPGTRLTVL.

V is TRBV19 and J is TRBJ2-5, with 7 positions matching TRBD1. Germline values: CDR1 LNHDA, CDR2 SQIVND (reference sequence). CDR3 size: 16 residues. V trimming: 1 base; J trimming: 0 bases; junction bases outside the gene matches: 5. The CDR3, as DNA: TGTGCCAGTAGTATAGGGGGGACAGCGTACCAAGAGACCCAGTACTTC. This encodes CASSIGGTAYQETQYF.

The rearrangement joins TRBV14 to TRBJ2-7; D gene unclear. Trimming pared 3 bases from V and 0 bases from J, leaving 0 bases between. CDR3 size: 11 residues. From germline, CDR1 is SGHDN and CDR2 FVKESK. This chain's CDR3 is CASSHSYEQYF. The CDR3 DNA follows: TGTGCCAGCAGCCACTCCTACGAGCAGTACTTC.

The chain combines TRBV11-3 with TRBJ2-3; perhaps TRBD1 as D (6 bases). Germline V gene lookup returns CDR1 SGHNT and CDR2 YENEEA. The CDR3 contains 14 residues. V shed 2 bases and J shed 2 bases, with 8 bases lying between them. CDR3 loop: CASSLSGATDTQYF. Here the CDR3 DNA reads TGTGCCAGCAGCTTATCAGGGGCCACAGATACGCAGTATTTT.

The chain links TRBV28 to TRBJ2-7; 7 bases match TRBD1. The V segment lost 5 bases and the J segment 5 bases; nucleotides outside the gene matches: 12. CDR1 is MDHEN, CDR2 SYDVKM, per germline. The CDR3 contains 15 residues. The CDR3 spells CASSPLRGRVDEQYF. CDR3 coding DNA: TGTGCCAGCAGTCCACTAAGGGGGCGAGTCGACGAGCAGTACTTC.

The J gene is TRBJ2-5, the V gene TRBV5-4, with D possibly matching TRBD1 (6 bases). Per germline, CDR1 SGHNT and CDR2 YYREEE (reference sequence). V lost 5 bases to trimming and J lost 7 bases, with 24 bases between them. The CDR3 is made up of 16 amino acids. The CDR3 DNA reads TGTGCCAGCAGTCCTGAGAGAAGTGTGGGGGCAAGGACCCAGTACTTC. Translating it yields CASSPERSVGARTQYF.

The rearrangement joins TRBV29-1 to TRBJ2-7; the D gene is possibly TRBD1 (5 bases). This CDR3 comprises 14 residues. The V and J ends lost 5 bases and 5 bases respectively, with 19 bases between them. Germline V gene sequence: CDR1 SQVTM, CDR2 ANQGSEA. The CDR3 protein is CSVPDSLHGDEQYF. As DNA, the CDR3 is TGCAGCGTTCCCGACAGTCTACATGGGGACGAGCAGTACTTC.

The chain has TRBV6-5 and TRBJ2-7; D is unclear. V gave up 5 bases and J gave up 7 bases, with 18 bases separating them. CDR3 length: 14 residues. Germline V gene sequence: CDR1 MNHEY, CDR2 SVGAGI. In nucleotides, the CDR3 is TGTGCCAGCAGTGTGGACCTCAGGTTGGGGGAGCAGTACTTC. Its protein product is CASSVDLRLGEQYF.

Written as DNA, the CDR3 is TGCGCCAGCAGCTTGGGACAGCCAGATACGCAGTATTTT. As protein: CASSLGQPDTQYF. The rearrangement links TRBV5-1 to TRBJ2-3; D is possibly TRBD1 (5 bases). This CDR3 contains 13 residues. Trimming took off 0 bases at V and 4 bases at J, with 6 bases between the two ends. Per germline, CDR1 SGHRS and CDR2 YFSETQ.

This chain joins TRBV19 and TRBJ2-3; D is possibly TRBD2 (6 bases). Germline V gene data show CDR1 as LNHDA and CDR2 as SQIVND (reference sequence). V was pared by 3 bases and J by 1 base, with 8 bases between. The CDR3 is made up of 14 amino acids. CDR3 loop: CASSIGTGTDTQYF. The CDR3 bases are TGTGCCAGTAGTATCGGGACTGGCACAGATACGCAGTATTTT.